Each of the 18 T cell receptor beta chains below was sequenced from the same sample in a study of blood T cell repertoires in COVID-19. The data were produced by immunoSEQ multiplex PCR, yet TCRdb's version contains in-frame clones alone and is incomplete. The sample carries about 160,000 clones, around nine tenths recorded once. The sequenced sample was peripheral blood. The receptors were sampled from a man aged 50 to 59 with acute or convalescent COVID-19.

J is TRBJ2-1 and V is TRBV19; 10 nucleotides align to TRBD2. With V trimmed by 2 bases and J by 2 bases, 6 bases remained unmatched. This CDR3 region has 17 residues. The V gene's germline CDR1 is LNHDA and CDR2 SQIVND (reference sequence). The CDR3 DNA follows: TGTGCCAGTAGTATAAAGAGGACTAGCGGCGCCTACAATGAGCAGTTCTTC. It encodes CASSIKRTSGAYNEQFF. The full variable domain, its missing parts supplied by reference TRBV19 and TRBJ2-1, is DGGITQSPKYLFRKEGQNVTLSCEQNLNHDAMYWYRQDPGQGLRLIYYSQIVNDFQKGDIAEGYSVSREKKESFPLTVTSAQKNPTAFYLCASSIKRTSGAYNEQFFGPGTRLTVL.

The CDR3 protein is CASRQDSSYEQYV. The CDR3 DNA reads TGCGCCAGCAGGCAAGACAGCTCCTACGAGCAGTACGTC. The chain is built from TRBV5-1 and TRBJ2-7; D perhaps matches TRBD1 (5 bases). V was trimmed by 5 bases and J by 0 bases, leaving 9 bases between them. This CDR3 has 13 residues. Germline V gene data show CDR1 as SGHRS and CDR2 as YFSETQ.

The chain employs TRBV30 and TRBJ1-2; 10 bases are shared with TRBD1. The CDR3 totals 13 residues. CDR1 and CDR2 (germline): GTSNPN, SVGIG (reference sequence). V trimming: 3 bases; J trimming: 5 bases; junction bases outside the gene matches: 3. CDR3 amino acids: CAWRPGQGYGYTF. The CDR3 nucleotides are TGTGCCTGGAGACCGGGACAGGGGTATGGCTACACCTTC. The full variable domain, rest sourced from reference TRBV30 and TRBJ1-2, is SQTIHQWPATLVQPVGSPLSLECTVEGTSNPNLYWYRQAAGRGLQLLFYSVGIGQISSEVPQNLSASRPQDRQFILSSKKLLLSDSGFYLCAWRPGQGYGYTFGSGTRLTVV.

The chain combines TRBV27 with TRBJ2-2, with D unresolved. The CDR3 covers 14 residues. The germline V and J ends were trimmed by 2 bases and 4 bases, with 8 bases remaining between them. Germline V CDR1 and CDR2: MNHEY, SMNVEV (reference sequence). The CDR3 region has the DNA TGTGCCAGCAGTTTAAGTCCGGGCACCGGGGAGCTGTTTTTT. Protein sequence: CASSLSPGTGELFF.

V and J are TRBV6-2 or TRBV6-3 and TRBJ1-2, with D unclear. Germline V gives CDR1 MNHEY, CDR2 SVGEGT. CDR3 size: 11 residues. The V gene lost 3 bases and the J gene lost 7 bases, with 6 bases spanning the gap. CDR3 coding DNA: TGTGCCAGCAGTTATCTTAGTGGCTACACCTTC. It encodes CASSYLSGYTF.

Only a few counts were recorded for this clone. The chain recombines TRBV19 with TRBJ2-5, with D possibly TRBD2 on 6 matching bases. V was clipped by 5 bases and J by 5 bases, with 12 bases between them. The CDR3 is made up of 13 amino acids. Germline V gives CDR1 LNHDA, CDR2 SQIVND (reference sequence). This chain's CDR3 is CASSDQGGETQYF. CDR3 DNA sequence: TGTGCCAGTAGTGACCAGGGAGGCGAGACCCAGTACTTC.

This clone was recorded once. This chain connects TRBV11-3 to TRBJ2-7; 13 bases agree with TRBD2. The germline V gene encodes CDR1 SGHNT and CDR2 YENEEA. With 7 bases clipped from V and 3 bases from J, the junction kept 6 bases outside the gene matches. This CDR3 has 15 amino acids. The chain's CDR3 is CASTGGLAGIYEQYV. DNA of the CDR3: TGTGCCAGCACGGGGGGACTAGCGGGGATCTACGAGCAGTACGTC.

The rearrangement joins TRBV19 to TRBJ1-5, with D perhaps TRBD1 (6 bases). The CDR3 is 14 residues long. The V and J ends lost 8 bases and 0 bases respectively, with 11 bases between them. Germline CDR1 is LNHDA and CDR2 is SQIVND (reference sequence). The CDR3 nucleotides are TGTGCCAGTCGGGACATACGTAGCAATCAGCCCCAGCATTTT. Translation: CASRDIRSNQPQHF.

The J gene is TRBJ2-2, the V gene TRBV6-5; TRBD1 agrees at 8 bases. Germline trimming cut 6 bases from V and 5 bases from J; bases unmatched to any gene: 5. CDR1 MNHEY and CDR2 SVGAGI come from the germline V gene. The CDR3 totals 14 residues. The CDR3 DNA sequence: TGTGCCAGCAGCGACAGGGGATGGACCGGGGAGCTGTTTTTT. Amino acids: CASSDRGWTGELFF.

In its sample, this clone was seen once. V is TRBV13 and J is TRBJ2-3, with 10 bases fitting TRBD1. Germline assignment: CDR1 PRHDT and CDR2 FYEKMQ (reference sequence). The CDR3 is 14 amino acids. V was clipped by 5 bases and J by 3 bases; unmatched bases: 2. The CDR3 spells CASSPGQGTDTQYF. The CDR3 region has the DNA TGTGCCAGCAGCCCGGGACAGGGGACAGATACGCAGTATTTT.

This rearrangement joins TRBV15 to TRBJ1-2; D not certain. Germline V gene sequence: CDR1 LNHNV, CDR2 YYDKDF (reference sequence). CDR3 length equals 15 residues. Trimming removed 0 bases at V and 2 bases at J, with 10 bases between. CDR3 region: CATSRDFGPNYGYTF. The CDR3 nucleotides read TGTGCCACCAGCAGAGATTTTGGGCCAAACTATGGCTACACCTTC.

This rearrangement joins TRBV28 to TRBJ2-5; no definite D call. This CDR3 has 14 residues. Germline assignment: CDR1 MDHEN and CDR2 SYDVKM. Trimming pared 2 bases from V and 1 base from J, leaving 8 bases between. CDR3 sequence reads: CASSLPSSQETQYF. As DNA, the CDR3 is TGTGCCAGCAGTTTACCTAGTAGCCAAGAGACCCAGTACTTC. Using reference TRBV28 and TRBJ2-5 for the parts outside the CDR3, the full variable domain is DVKVTQSSRYLVKRTGEKVFLECVQDMDHENMFWYRQDPGLGLRLIYFSYDVKMKEKGDIPEGYSVSREKKERFSLILESASTNQTSMYLCASSLPSSQETQYFGPGTRLLVL.

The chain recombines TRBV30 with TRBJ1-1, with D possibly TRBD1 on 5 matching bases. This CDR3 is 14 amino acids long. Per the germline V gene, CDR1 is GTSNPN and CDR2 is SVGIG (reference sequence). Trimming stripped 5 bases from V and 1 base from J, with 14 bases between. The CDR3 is CAWGPWGKNTEAFF. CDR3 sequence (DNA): TGTGCCTGGGGGCCTTGGGGCAAGAACACTGAAGCTTTCTTT.

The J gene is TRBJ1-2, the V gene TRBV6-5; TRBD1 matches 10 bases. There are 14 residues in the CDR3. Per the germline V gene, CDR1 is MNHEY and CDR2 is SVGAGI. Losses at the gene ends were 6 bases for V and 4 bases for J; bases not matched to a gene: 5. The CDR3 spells CASSPGQGIYGYTF. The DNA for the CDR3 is TGTGCCAGCAGCCCGGGACAGGGGATCTATGGCTACACCTTC.

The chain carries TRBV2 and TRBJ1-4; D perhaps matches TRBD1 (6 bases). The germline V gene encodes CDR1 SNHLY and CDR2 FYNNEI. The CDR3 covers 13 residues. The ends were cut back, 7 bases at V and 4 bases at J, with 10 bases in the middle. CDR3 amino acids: CASKGQLNEKLFF. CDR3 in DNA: TGTGCCAGCAAGGGACAACTTAATGAAAAACTGTTTTTT.

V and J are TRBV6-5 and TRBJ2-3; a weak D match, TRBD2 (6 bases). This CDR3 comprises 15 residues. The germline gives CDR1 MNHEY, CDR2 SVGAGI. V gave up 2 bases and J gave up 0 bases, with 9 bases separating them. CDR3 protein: CASSYGGTSTDTQYF. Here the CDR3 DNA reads TGTGCCAGCAGTTACGGGGGGACTAGCACAGATACGCAGTATTTT.

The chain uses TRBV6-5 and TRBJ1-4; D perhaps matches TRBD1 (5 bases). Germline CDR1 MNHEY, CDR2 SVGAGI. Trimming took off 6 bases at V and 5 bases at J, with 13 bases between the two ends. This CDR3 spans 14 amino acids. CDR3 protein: CASSLGRGNEKLFF. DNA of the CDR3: TGTGCCAGCAGCTTGGGAAGGGGAAATGAAAAACTGTTTTTT.

CDR3 sequence reads: CAISEQGKNTEAFF. Here the CDR3 DNA reads TGTGCCATCAGTGAGCAGGGTAAGAACACTGAAGCTTTCTTT. This chain joins TRBV10-3 and TRBJ1-1, with D perhaps TRBD1 (5 bases). In germline, CDR1 is ENHRY, CDR2 SYGVKD. With 2 bases removed from V and 1 base from J, the gap between germline ends came to 8 bases. The CDR3 runs 14 residues.